The 30 T cell receptor beta chains presented below share a single source sample, sequenced in a study of CD8+CD57+ T cells in acquired aplastic anemia. Genomic DNA provided the template from which TCR beta VDJ and CDR3 profiles were obtained. TCRdb re-analysed the reads in MiXCR, keeping a single row per CDR3 protein. The data contain some 280,000 distinct CDR3 sequences, approximately 55% of them singletons. Sequencing input: sorted CD4+, CD8+, or CD8+CD57+ T cells (not recorded which) from PBMCs. The receptors shown here come from a human donor with severe aplastic anemia or a healthy control (not recorded which).

This chain joins TRBV7-9 and TRBJ1-1, with 12 positions matching TRBD1. In germline, CDR1 is SEHNR, CDR2 FQNEAQ (reference sequence). The CDR3 runs to 14 residues. With 5 bases clipped from V and 5 bases from J, the junction kept 3 bases outside the gene matches. CDR3 residues: CASSGTGGRTEAFF. The CDR3 DNA reads as TGTGCCAGCAGCGGGACAGGGGGCAGGACTGAAGCTTTCTTT.

CDR3: CASSFVGLSQAGETQYF. CDR3 nucleotides: TGCGCCAGCAGCTTCGTGGGGTTATCCCAGGCCGGAGAGACCCAGTACTTC. This rearrangement joins TRBV5-1 to TRBJ2-5; D is unresolved. Looked up from germline, CDR1 is SGHRS and CDR2 is YFSETQ. V lost 2 bases to trimming and J lost 4 bases, with 21 bases between them. This CDR3 contains 17 residues.

The V call is TRBV29-1, the J call TRBJ1-5, with D possibly matching TRBD1 (5 bases). Germline CDR1 is SQVTM and CDR2 is ANQGSEA. V shed 6 bases and J shed 5 bases, with 14 bases lying between them. This CDR3 has 13 residues. This CDR3 reads CSVKAGGDQPQHF. The CDR3 nucleotides are TGCAGCGTGAAAGCGGGGGGAGATCAGCCCCAGCATTTT.

J is TRBJ2-3 and V is TRBV5-4, with TRBD1 matching over 7 bases. Germline CDR1 and CDR2: SGHNT and YYREEE (reference sequence). J gave up 4 bases and V 4 bases, and 3 bases lay outside the gene matches. The CDR3 covers 13 residues. Here the CDR3 reads CASSADRADTQYF. In DNA form, the CDR3 reads TGTGCCAGCAGCGCTGACAGGGCAGATACGCAGTATTTT.

J is TRBJ2-7 and V is TRBV15, with 8 bases identical to TRBD1. The CDR3 is made up of 14 amino acids. Germline V gene data show CDR1 as LNHNV and CDR2 as YYDKDF (reference sequence). The V segment lost 1 base and the J segment 2 bases; nucleotides outside the gene matches: 1. The chain's CDR3 is CATSRAGQAYEQYF. CDR3 in DNA: TGTGCCACCAGCAGAGCGGGACAGGCCTACGAGCAGTACTTC.

This clonotype was observed many times. The chain links TRBV7-9 to TRBJ1-5, with TRBD1 identical over 7 bases. Germline V lookup: CDR1 SEHNR, CDR2 FQNEAQ (reference sequence). The CDR3 runs 16 residues. V shed 3 bases and J 0 bases; nucleotides not matched to a gene: 5. The CDR3, as DNA: TGTGCCAGCAGCTTTACAGGGGATTATAGCAATCAGCCCCAGCATTTT. Amino acid sequence: CASSFTGDYSNQPQHF.

This clonotype has a count of ten or more. The chain links TRBV5-1 to TRBJ1-1, with a tentative D call TRBD1 (5 bases). The CDR3 has 15 amino acids. The germline V gene has CDR1 SGHRS and CDR2 YFSETQ. Trimming removed 0 bases from V and 5 bases from J, with 14 bases in between. The CDR3 sequence is CASSLEGQYGTEAFF. The CDR3 DNA is TGCGCCAGCAGCTTGGAGGGGCAATATGGGACTGAAGCTTTCTTT.

About this clonotype: This clone may be a read error of a much larger clone one base away. The chain has TRBV11-2 and TRBJ2-2; 10 bases agree with TRBD2. Trimming at V came to 4 bases and at J to 6 bases, leaving 11 bases not matched to a gene. Germline CDR1 and CDR2: SGHAT and FQNNGV. The CDR3 is made up of 17 amino acids. The CDR3 coding sequence is TGTGCCAGCAGCTGGGGACTAGCGAGGGGGCGGGCCGGGGAGCTGTTTTTT. It codes for CASSWGLARGRAGELFF.

Ten or more counts support this clonotype. The rearrangement uses TRBV19 and TRBJ1-2; TRBD1 is a possible D gene (5 bases). Trimming pared 7 bases from V and 4 bases from J, leaving 10 bases between. Germline-derived CDR1 and CDR2 are LNHDA and SQIVND (reference sequence). This CDR3 has 12 amino acids. CDR3 in amino acids: CASTGASYGYTF. CDR3 coding DNA: TGTGCCAGTACCGGGGCGAGCTATGGCTACACCTTC.

This clonotype was found many times. This chain uses TRBV2 with TRBJ1-6; 7 bases are a match to TRBD1. V dropped 0 bases and J dropped 10; count of bases not matched to a gene: 3. This CDR3 comprises 14 residues. Germline-derived CDR1 and CDR2 are SNHLY and FYNNEI. CDR3 bases: TGTGCCAGCAGTGAAGCGCGACAGGGCTCACCCCTCCACTTT. It yields the protein CASSEARQGSPLHF.

In this sample, this clonotype turned up a few times. The genes are TRBV28 and TRBJ2-7; D remains ambiguous. V lost 2 bases, J lost 8 bases, and 10 bases lay in between. Germline CDR1 reads MDHEN; CDR2 reads SYDVKM. The CDR3 loop spans 12 amino acids. CDR3 protein: CASSLSVYQQYF. CDR3 nucleotide sequence: TGTGCCAGCAGTTTAAGCGTATACCAGCAGTACTTC.

About this clonotype itself: Germline is not matched at one junction end, which may reflect a read error. The V and J genes are TRBV7-9 and TRBJ1-1, with D perhaps matching TRBD1 (5 bases). CDR1 is SEHNR and CDR2 is FQNEAQ in the germline V gene (reference sequence). The CDR3 has 12 residues. CDR3 nucleotides: TGCGCCAGCAGCTTGTGGGGCGAGGGAGCTTTCTTT. Its protein is CASSLWGEGAFF.

The chain couples TRBV5-1 to TRBJ2-3; TRBD2 agrees at 8 bases. The CDR3 runs to 14 residues. V dropped 4 bases and J dropped 3; count of bases not matched to a gene: 4. CDR1 SGHRS and CDR2 YFSETQ come from the germline V gene. The CDR3 here is CASSLSGKTDTQYF. In nucleotides, the CDR3 is TGCGCCAGCAGCCTTAGCGGGAAAACAGATACGCAGTATTTT. The full variable domain, with the rest looked up from reference TRBV5-1 and TRBJ2-3, is KAGVTQTPRYLIKTRGQQVTLSCSPISGHRSVSWYQQTPGQGLQFLFEYFSETQRNKGNFPGRFSGRQFSNSRSEMNVSTLELGDSALYLCASSLSGKTDTQYFGPGTRLTVL.

This chain connects TRBV5-4 to TRBJ2-3; D unclear. CDR3 length: 14 amino acids. Trimming took off 0 bases at V and 8 bases at J, with 13 bases between the two ends. Germline CDR1 reads SGHNT; CDR2 reads YYREEE (reference sequence). In nucleotides, the CDR3 is TGTGCCAGCAGCTTGGTCGAGAGTAAAGGTACGCAGTATTTT. Translation gives CASSLVESKGTQYF.

In regard to this clonotype: The junction differs from germline at one of its ends, possibly a read error. V is TRBV5-1 and J is TRBJ2-1, with 8 bases identical to TRBD2. The germline gives CDR1 SGHRS, CDR2 YFSETQ. The CDR3 is 17 residues long. The chain's CDR3 is CAGSLAGAGGSYNEQFF. CDR3 bases: TGCGCCGGCAGCTTGGCCGGGGCGGGGGGTTCCTACAACGAGCAGTTCTTC.

This sequence joins TRBV11-2 and TRBJ2-3, with 8 bases identical to TRBD2. The CDR3 is 15 residues long. CDR1 and CDR2 from the germline V gene are SGHAT and FQNNGV. Trimming cost V 5 bases and J 5 bases; bases outside gene matches: 9. The CDR3 DNA sequence: TGTGCCAGCAGCGGGGGGAGCGGGGGTGGAGATACGCAGTATTTT. It encodes CASSGGSGGGDTQYF.

The genes are TRBV5-1 and TRBJ1-2, with D perhaps matching TRBD1 (6 bases). V was clipped by 0 bases and J by 6 bases, with 21 bases between them. CDR3 length equals 17 residues. Germline V gives CDR1 SGHRS, CDR2 YFSETQ. The DNA for the CDR3 is TGCGCCAGCAGCTTGGTCGGGGGCGCGACCGCGTCCCATGGCTACACCTTC. Translated, it gives CASSLVGGATASHGYTF.

CDR3 protein: CSAASGTSGLEQFF. The DNA of the CDR3 is TGCAGTGCTGCCTCCGGGACTAGCGGGCTTGAGCAGTTCTTC. V gene TRBV20-1 combines with J gene TRBJ2-1; 12 bases line up with TRBD2. V shed 5 bases, J shed 9 bases, and the junction held 8 bases outside the gene matches. CDR3 length: 14 amino acids. CDR1 and CDR2 from the germline V gene are DFQATT and SNEGSKA (reference sequence).

The chain carries TRBV5-4 and TRBJ1-6; 8 nucleotides match TRBD1. The CDR3 has 15 residues. The germline V gene has CDR1 SGHNT and CDR2 YYREEE (reference sequence). V shed 4 bases, J shed 8 bases, and the junction held 8 bases outside the gene matches. CDR3: CASSPGTGSHSPLHF. DNA for the CDR3: TGTGCCAGCAGCCCAGGGACAGGCTCCCATTCACCCCTCCACTTT. Filled out from reference TRBV5-4 and TRBJ1-6, the complete variable domain reads ETGVTQSPTHLIKTRGQQVTLRCSSQSGHNTVSWYQQALGQGPQFIFQYYREEENGRGNFPPRFSGLQFPNYSSELNVNALELDDSALYLCASSPGTGSHSPLHFGNGTRLTVT.

The CDR3 region is CASSTAQGNRDSPLHF. DNA of the CDR3: TGTGCCAGCAGCACGGCGCAGGGTAACCGGGACTCACCCCTCCACTTT. The rearrangement joins TRBV9 to TRBJ1-6; perhaps TRBD1 as D (5 bases). Germline CDR1 reads SGDLS; CDR2 reads YYNGEE. V lost 4 bases, J lost 10 bases, and 21 bases lay in between. This CDR3 is 16 amino acids long. Looking up the rest from reference TRBV9 and TRBJ1-6 gives the full variable domain: DSGVTQTPKHLITATGQRVTLRCSPRSGDLSVYWYQQSLDQGLQFLIQYYNGEERAKGNILERFSAQQFPDLHSELNLSSLELGDSALYFCASSTAQGNRDSPLHFGNGTRLTVT.

The chain carries TRBV12-3 or TRBV12-4 and TRBJ2-5; 11 positions agree with TRBD1. The ends lost 7 bases at V and 5 bases at J; junction bases unmatched: 12. This CDR3 spans 16 amino acids. CDR3 loop: CASTDTGTGGSETQYF. The CDR3 DNA follows: TGTGCCAGCACCGATACCGGGACAGGGGGAAGCGAGACCCAGTACTTC.

The DNA for the CDR3 is TGTGCCAGCAGTCGCCGGGGGAATCGTGATCAGCCCCAGCATTTT. Amino acid sequence: CASSRRGNRDQPQHF. The rearrangement joins TRBV27 to TRBJ1-5; perhaps TRBD1 as D (5 bases). From germline, CDR1 is MNHEY and CDR2 SMNVEV (reference sequence). The CDR3 covers 15 residues. Trimming pared 5 bases from V and 5 bases from J, leaving 16 bases between.

Concerning this clonotype itself: A clone one base away is much larger, so this may be a read error. The V call is TRBV28, the J call TRBJ2-7; tentatively, D is TRBD1 or TRBD2 (5 bases each). The CDR3 consists of 16 residues. V dropped 8 bases and J dropped 0 bases, with 20 bases sitting between them. The V gene's germline CDR1 is MDHEN and CDR2 SYDVKM. Here the CDR3 reads CASGPPTGTGSYEQYF. CDR3 DNA sequence: TGTGCCAGCGGACCCCCAACCGGGACCGGCTCCTACGAGCAGTACTTC.

The rearrangement joins TRBV7-2 to TRBJ1-1; no definite D call. V was cut by 3 bases and J by 2 bases, with 10 bases left in between. Germline CDR1 reads SGHTA; CDR2 reads FQGNSA. This CDR3 region has 14 residues. The CDR3 here is CASSLNRLNTEAFF. The CDR3 bases are TGTGCCAGCAGCTTGAACAGATTAAACACTGAAGCTTTCTTT.

This clonotype was seen more than once but under ten times. The chain recombines TRBV18 with TRBJ2-1, with unresolved D. Germline assignment: CDR1 KGHSH and CDR2 LQKENI. The CDR3 length is 13 residues. V dropped 2 bases and J dropped 2 bases, with 4 bases sitting between them. CDR3 DNA: TGTGCCAGCTCACCAAAGGCCTACAATGAGCAGTTCTTC. This sequence encodes CASSPKAYNEQFF.

This clonotype was counted a few times. The gene calls are TRBV18 and TRBJ1-1; tentatively, D is TRBD1 (5 bases). V was trimmed by 0 bases and J by 4 bases, leaving 15 bases between them. There are 16 residues in the CDR3. CDR1 and CDR2 from the germline V gene are KGHSH and LQKENI. Here the CDR3 DNA reads TGTGCCAGCTCACCACCAACCCGGGGGGTTGGCACTGAAGCTTTCTTT. It encodes CASSPPTRGVGTEAFF.

V and J are TRBV4-2 and TRBJ2-7; weak D call: TRBD1 (6 bases). V lost 0 bases and J 2 bases, leaving 14 bases between the germline ends. The CDR3 runs 16 residues. From germline, CDR1 is LGHNA and CDR2 YNFKEQ. The CDR3 reads CASSQESSGAAYEQYF. CDR3 bases: TGTGCCAGCAGCCAAGAGTCATCAGGGGCCGCCTACGAGCAGTACTTC.

V and J are TRBV7-9 and TRBJ1-5; D is unclear. Germline V gives CDR1 SEHNR, CDR2 FQNEAQ (reference sequence). CDR3 length: 14 amino acids. Trimming stripped 0 bases from V and 6 bases from J, with 9 bases between. The DNA for the CDR3 is TGTGCCAGCAGCTTAGCGGACGGGCCTCAGCCCCAGCATTTT. As protein: CASSLADGPQPQHF.

Concerning this clonotype: Being one base from a much bigger clone, this may be a read error. The V call is TRBV19, the J call TRBJ1-1, with D maybe TRBD1 (5 bases). Germline V gives CDR1 LNHDA, CDR2 SQIVND (reference sequence). The CDR3 consists of 10 residues. The V end lost 11 bases, the J end lost 6 bases, and 10 bases lay between the germline ends. The CDR3 sequence is CAAGWAEAFF. The CDR3 DNA follows: TGTGCCGCAGGGTGGGCTGAAGCTTTCTTT.

This clonotype was seen many times. The V gene is TRBV20-1, the J gene TRBJ2-4; no firm D call. V was cut by 5 bases and J by 7 bases, with 15 bases left in between. This CDR3 is built from 13 residues. CDR1 and CDR2 from the germline V gene are DFQATT and SNEGSKA (reference sequence). CDR3 DNA sequence: TGCAGTGCTCCTCCTCCGGGCTCGAACATTCAGTACTTC. This sequence encodes CSAPPPGSNIQYF.